A single sample is the source of the 20 T cell receptor beta chains below, sequenced in a study of cytomegalovirus exposure and HLA in healthy donors. 60 Vbeta and 13 Jbeta primers were used in PCR. This table comes from immunoSEQ multiplex PCR, and its TCRdb copy is limited to in-frame clones, with some not included. The sample lists 130,000 to 150,000 clones; about 80% were seen once. Material for sequencing was PBMCs. All receptors derive from a woman younger than 30 in good health and CMV-seropositive.

This rearrangement joins TRBV28 to TRBJ1-2; 11 positions agree with TRBD1. Germline V gene lookup returns CDR1 MDHEN and CDR2 SYDVKM. CDR3 length: 16 amino acids. Losses at the gene ends were 10 bases for V and 8 bases for J; bases not matched to a gene: 18. The CDR3 coding sequence is TGTGCCACCCCTGCGGAGGAGGACAGGGGGCTTAGGGGCTACACCTTC. Translating gives CATPAEEDRGLRGYTF.

This clone showed up just a few times. This chain uses TRBV2 with TRBJ2-2; tentatively, D is TRBD1 (7 bases). Germline values: CDR1 SNHLY, CDR2 FYNNEI. There are 15 residues in the CDR3. The V end lost 6 bases, the J end lost 2 bases, and 13 bases lay between the germline ends. The CDR3 bases are TGTGCCAGCAGCGGGCAGGGGGGAAACACCGGGGAGCTGTTTTTT. Protein sequence: CASSGQGGNTGELFF.

V usage is TRBV6-5 and J usage is TRBJ1-5, with D hard to call. V gave up 5 bases and J gave up 4 bases, with 12 bases separating them. The V gene's germline CDR1 is MNHEY and CDR2 SVGAGI. This CDR3 region has 14 residues. CDR3 sequence reads: CASSESGQNQPQHF. The CDR3, as DNA: TGTGCCAGCAGTGAAAGTGGGCAGAATCAGCCCCAGCATTTT.

The chain recombines TRBV11-1 with TRBJ1-6; 8 bases are a match to TRBD1. CDR3 length: 14 amino acids. CDR1 SGHAT and CDR2 FQDESV come from the germline V gene (reference sequence). The J segment lost 7 bases and the V segment lost 6 bases, leaving 5 bases of the junction unmatched. For the CDR3, the DNA is TGTGCCAGCAGAGTTACAGGGGGGAATTCACCCCTCCACTTT. Its translation is CASRVTGGNSPLHF.

V and J are TRBV7-2 and TRBJ2-7, with 7 bases lining up with TRBD1. This CDR3 region has 15 residues. CDR1 is SGHTA and CDR2 is FQGNSA in the germline V gene. The J segment lost 2 bases and the V segment lost 4 bases, leaving 8 bases of the junction unmatched. This CDR3 is CASSSHRGPTYEQYF. CDR3 DNA: TGTGCCAGCAGCTCCCACAGGGGCCCCACCTACGAGCAGTACTTC.

The chain combines TRBV28 with TRBJ2-7; 7 nucleotides align to TRBD1. Germline CDR1 reads MDHEN; CDR2 reads SYDVKM. This CDR3 comprises 17 residues. V lost 6 bases and J lost 2; bases outside the gene matches: 16. CDR3 bases: TGTGCCAGCAGCAGTCCCGACCTCGGGACAGAGACCTACGAGCAGTACTTC. Amino acids: CASSSPDLGTETYEQYF.

In this sample, this clone turned up a few times. V gene TRBV7-9 combines with J gene TRBJ2-5, with D maybe TRBD1 (6 bases). The J call may be incorrect, as the DNA end agrees better with TRBJ2-7. The CDR3 is 14 amino acids. CDR1 is SEHNR, CDR2 FQNEAQ, per germline (reference sequence). The CDR3 nucleotides read TGTGCCAGCAGCTTAGGCACAGGGAAGGGCGAGCAGTACTTC. Encoded protein: CASSLGTGKGEQYF.

This chain connects TRBV14 to TRBJ2-5; a possible D gene is TRBD2 (6 bases). Between the trimmed V and J ends, which lost 4 bases and 7 bases, there was a span of 13 bases. The CDR3 extends over 13 amino acids. CDR1 is SGHDN and CDR2 is FVKESK in the germline V gene. The CDR3 nucleotides read TGTGCCAGCAGCCGGACTCGGAGGGGGACCCAGTACTTC. It is translated as CASSRTRRGTQYF.

The chain has TRBV19 and TRBJ1-1; the D gene is possibly TRBD1 (6 bases). From germline, CDR1 is LNHDA and CDR2 SQIVND (reference sequence). The CDR3 contains 15 residues. V lost 3 bases, J lost 5 bases, and 16 bases lay in between. The CDR3 spells CASSIPGGGRTEAFF. The DNA of the CDR3 is TGTGCCAGTAGTATCCCTGGGGGGGGCAGGACTGAAGCTTTCTTT.

The gene calls are TRBV28 and TRBJ2-5; the D gene is possibly TRBD2 (6 bases). The V gene's germline CDR1 is MDHEN and CDR2 SYDVKM. This CDR3 region has 14 residues. Trimming took 2 bases from V and 3 from J, leaving 10 bases between them. The CDR3 sequence: CASSLRDFKETQYF. In DNA form, the CDR3 reads TGTGCCAGCAGTTTACGGGACTTCAAAGAGACCCAGTACTTC.

This chain links TRBV7-2 with TRBJ1-6; TRBD1 aligns across 9 bases. Germline lookup yields CDR1 SGHTA and CDR2 FQGNSA. This CDR3 is built from 17 residues. V was pared by 2 bases and J by 7 bases, with 9 bases of the junction left unmatched. CDR3 in DNA: TGTGCCAGCAGCTTATGGGGGACCGGGACAGGGAATTCACCCCTCCACTTT. It translates to CASSLWGTGTGNSPLHF. The complete variable domain, with remaining parts taken from reference TRBV7-2 and TRBJ1-6, reads GAGVSQSPSNKVTEKGKDVELRCDPISGHTALYWYRQSLGQGLEFLIYFQGNSAPDKSGLPSDRFSAERTGGSVSTLTIQRTQQEDSAVYLCASSLWGTGTGNSPLHFGNGTRLTVT.

The gene calls are TRBV11-2 and TRBJ1-6; D unclear. The CDR3 has 16 residues. The germline V and J ends were trimmed by 0 bases and 8 bases, with 14 bases remaining between them. Germline CDR1 is SGHAT and CDR2 is FQNNGV. The CDR3 DNA reads TGTGCCAGCAGCTTAGAAGGTCGTGACTCTTATTCACCCCTCCACTTT. Residues: CASSLEGRDSYSPLHF.

This clone was found a few times. This chain links TRBV6-5 with TRBJ2-7; D possibly corresponds to TRBD2 (5 bases). The V end lost 6 bases, the J end lost 3 bases, and 15 bases lay between the germline ends. CDR1 and CDR2 from the germline V gene are MNHEY and SVGAGI. This CDR3 region has 14 residues. For the CDR3, the DNA is TGTGCCAGCAGCGGCCGGGATAGGAGCTACGAGCAGTACTTC. Translation gives CASSGRDRSYEQYF.

The V gene is TRBV4-3, the J gene TRBJ1-6, with 7 bases lining up with TRBD1. CDR3 length: 16 amino acids. Germline assignment: CDR1 LGHNA and CDR2 YSLEER. The ends lost 0 bases at V and 7 bases at J; junction bases unmatched: 6. For the CDR3, the DNA is TGCGCCAGCAGCCAAGAAGGAACAGGGGCAAATTCACCCCTCCACTTT. Translation gives CASSQEGTGANSPLHF.

In this sample, this clone turned up a few times. V is TRBV5-8 and J is TRBJ1-2; D gene uncertain. Trimming removed 0 bases from V and 1 base from J, with 10 bases in between. The germline V gene has CDR1 SGHTS and CDR2 YDEGEE. The CDR3 is 15 amino acids. CDR3 sequence: CASSLAQIVNYGYTF. CDR3 in DNA: TGTGCCAGCAGCTTGGCCCAAATAGTTAACTATGGCTACACCTTC.

The chain is built from TRBV7-9 and TRBJ1-2, with 8 bases identical to TRBD1. The V segment lost 4 bases and the J segment 3 bases; nucleotides outside the gene matches: 10. This CDR3 is built from 16 residues. CDR1 is SEHNR, CDR2 FQNEAQ, per germline (reference sequence). Here the CDR3 reads CASSWQGAVGDYGYTF. CDR3 coding DNA: TGTGCCAGCAGCTGGCAGGGGGCCGTGGGTGACTATGGCTACACCTTC.

The chain carries TRBV5-4 and TRBJ1-2; unclear D gene. The CDR3 runs to 12 residues. Germline V gene data show CDR1 as SGHNT and CDR2 as YYREEE (reference sequence). The V gene lost 2 bases and the J gene lost 7 bases, with 9 bases spanning the gap. In DNA form, the CDR3 reads TGTGCCAGCAGCTTCGGGTCAACTGGCTACACCTTC. Protein product: CASSFGSTGYTF.

V is TRBV19 and J is TRBJ1-2, with 8 bases identical to TRBD1. Trimming removed 3 bases from V and 3 bases from J; junction bases left unmatched: 18. This CDR3 spans 19 amino acids. Germline CDR1 and CDR2: LNHDA and SQIVND (reference sequence). The CDR3 is CASSMTRQGKGKDDYGYTF. The CDR3 DNA reads as TGTGCCAGTAGTATGACCAGACAGGGGAAGGGAAAGGATGACTATGGCTACACCTTC.

The rearrangement uses TRBV6-1 and TRBJ2-1; 10 bases line up with TRBD1. The CDR3 totals 15 residues. V was clipped by 5 bases and J by 2 bases; unmatched bases: 3. CDR1 MNHNS and CDR2 SASEGT come from the germline V gene. The CDR3 region has the DNA TGTGCCAGCAGTAGGACAGGGGGGCCCTACAATGAGCAGTTCTTC. Its protein is CASSRTGGPYNEQFF.

The gene calls are TRBV7-8 and TRBJ1-1; D is possibly TRBD1 (6 bases). CDR3 length equals 17 residues. The V end was cut by 0 bases, the J end by 5 bases, with 19 bases between. Germline V gene lookup returns CDR1 SGHVS and CDR2 FQNEAQ. The CDR3 here is CASSLAGLGGEGTEAFF. DNA of the CDR3: TGTGCCAGCAGCTTAGCGGGGTTAGGGGGAGAGGGTACTGAAGCTTTCTTT.